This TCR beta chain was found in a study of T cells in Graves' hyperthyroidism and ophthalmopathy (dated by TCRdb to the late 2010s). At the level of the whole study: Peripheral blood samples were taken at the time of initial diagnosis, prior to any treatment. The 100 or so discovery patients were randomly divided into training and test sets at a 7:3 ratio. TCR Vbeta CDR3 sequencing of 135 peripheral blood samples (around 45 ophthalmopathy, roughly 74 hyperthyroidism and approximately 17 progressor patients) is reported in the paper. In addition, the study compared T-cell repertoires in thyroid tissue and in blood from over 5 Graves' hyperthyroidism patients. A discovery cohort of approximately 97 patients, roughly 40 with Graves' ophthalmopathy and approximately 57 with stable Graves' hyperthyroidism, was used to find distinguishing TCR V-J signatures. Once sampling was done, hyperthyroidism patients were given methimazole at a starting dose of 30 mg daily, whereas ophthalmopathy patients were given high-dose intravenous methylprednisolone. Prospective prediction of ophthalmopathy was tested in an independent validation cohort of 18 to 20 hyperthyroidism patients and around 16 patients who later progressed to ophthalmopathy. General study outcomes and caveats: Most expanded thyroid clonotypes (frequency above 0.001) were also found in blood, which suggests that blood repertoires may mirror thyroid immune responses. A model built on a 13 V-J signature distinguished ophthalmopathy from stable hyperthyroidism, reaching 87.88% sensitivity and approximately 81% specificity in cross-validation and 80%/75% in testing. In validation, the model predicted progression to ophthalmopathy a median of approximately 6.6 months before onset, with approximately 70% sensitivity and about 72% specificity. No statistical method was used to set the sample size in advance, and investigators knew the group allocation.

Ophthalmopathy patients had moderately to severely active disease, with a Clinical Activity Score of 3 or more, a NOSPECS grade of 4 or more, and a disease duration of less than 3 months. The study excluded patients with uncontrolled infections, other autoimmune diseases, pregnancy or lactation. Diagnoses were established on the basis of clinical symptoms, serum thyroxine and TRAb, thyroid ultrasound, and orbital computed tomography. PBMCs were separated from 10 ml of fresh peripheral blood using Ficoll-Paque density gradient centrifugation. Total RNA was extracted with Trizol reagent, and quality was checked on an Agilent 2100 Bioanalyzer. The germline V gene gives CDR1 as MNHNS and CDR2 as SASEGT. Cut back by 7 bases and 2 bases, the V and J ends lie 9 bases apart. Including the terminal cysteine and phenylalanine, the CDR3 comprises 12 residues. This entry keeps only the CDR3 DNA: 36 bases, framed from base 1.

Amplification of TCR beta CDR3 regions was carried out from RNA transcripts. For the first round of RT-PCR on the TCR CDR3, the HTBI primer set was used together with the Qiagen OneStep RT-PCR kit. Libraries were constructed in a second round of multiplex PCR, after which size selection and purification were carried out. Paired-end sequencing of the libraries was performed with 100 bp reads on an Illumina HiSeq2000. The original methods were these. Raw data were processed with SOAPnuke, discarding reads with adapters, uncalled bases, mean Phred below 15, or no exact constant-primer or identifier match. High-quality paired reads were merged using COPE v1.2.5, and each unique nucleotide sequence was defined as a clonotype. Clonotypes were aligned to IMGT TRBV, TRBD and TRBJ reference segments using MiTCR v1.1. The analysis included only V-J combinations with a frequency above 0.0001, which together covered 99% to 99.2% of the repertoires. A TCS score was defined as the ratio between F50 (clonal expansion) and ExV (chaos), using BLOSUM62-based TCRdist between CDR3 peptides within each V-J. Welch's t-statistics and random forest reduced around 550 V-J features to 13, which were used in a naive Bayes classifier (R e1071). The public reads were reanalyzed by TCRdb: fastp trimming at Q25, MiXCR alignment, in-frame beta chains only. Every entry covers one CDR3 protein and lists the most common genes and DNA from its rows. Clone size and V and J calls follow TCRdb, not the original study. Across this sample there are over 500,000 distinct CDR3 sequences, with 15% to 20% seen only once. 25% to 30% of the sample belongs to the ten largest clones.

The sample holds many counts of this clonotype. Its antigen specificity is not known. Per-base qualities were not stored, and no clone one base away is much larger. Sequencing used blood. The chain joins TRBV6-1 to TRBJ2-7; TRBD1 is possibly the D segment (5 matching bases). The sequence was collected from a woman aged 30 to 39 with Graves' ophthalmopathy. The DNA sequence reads TGTGCCAGCATGGGGCCAACCTACGAGCAGTACTTC. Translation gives CASMGPTYEQYF.